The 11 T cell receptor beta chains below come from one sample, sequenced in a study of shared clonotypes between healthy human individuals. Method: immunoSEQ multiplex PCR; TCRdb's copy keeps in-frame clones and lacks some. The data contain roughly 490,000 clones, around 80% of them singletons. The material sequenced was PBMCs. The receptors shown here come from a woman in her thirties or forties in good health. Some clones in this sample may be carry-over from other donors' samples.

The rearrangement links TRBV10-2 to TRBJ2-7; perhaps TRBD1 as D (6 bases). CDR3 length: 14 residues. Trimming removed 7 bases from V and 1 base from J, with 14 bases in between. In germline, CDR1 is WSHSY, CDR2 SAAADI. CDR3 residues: CASNDPQGSYEQYF. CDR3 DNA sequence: TGCGCCAGCAACGACCCTCAGGGGTCCTACGAGCAGTACTTC.

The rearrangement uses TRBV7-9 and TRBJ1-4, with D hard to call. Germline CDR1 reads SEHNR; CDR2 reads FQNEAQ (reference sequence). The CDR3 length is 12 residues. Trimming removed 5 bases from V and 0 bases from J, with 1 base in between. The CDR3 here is CASSPTNEKLFF. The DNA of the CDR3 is TGTGCCAGCAGCCCAACTAATGAAAAACTGTTTTTT.

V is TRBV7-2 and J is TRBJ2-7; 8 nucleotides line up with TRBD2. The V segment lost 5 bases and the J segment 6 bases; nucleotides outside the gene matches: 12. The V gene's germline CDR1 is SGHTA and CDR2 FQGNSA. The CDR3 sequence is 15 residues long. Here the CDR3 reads CASSPQATLAAEQYF. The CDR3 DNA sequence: TGTGCCAGCAGCCCCCAAGCTACACTAGCGGCCGAGCAGTACTTC.

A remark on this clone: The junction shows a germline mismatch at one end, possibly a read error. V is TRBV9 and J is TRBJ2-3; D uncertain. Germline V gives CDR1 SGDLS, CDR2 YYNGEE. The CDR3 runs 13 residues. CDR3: CTSSARTGDTQYF. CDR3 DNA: TGTACCAGCAGCGCTAGGACCGGGGATACGCAGTATTTT.

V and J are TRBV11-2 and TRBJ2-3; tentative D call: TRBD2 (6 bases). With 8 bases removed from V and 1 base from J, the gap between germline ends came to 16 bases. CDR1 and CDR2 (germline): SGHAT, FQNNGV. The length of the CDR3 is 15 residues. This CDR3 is CASSSLAGRTDTQYF. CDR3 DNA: TGTGCCAGCTCCTCCCTCGCGGGACGCACAGATACGCAGTATTTT.

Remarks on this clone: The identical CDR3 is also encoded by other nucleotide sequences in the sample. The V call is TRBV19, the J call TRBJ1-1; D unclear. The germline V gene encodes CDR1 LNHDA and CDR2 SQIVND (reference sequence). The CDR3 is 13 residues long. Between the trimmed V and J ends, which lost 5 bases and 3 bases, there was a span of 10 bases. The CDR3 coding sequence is TGTGCCAGTAGTCCCCGTCGGGACACTGAAGCTTTCTTT. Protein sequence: CASSPRRDTEAFF.

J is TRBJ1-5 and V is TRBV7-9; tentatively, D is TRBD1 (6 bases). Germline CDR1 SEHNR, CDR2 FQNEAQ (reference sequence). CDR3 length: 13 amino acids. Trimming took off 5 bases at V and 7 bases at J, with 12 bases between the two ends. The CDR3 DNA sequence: TGTGCCAGCAGCCCTAACAGGGACCAGCCCCAGCATTTT. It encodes CASSPNRDQPQHF.

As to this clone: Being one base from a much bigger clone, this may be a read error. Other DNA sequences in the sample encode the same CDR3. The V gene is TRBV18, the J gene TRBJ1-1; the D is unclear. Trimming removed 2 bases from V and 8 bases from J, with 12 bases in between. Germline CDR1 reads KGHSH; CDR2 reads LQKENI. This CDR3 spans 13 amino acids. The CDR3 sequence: CASSPFEGTEAFF. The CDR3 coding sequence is TGTGCCAGCTCACCATTCGAGGGCACCGAAGCTTTCTTT.

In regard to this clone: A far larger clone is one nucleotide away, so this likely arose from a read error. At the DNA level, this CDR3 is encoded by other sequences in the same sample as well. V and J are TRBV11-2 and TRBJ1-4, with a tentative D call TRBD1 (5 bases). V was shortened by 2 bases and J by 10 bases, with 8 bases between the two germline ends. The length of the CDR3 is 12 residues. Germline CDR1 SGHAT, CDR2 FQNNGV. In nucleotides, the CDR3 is TGTGCCAGCAGCTTATGGAGGGGAAAACTGTTTTTT. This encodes CASSLWRGKLFF.

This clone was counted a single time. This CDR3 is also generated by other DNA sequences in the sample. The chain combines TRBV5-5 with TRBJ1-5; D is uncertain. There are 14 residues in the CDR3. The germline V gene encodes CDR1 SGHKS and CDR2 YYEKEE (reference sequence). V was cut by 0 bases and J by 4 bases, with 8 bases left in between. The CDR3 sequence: CASSLGGPNQPQHF. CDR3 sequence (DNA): TGTGCCAGCAGCTTGGGAGGGCCGAATCAGCCCCAGCATTTT.

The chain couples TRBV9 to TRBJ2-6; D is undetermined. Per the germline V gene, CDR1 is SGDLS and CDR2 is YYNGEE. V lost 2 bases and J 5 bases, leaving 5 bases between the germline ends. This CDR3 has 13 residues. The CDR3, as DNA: TGTGCCAGCAGCGTTGGTAGGGCCAACGTCCTGACTTTC. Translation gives CASSVGRANVLTF.